One and the same sample provided the 15 T cell receptor beta chains below, sequenced in a study of blood T cell repertoires in COVID-19. The data were produced by immunoSEQ multiplex PCR, yet TCRdb's version contains in-frame clones alone and is incomplete. The sample has hundreds of thousands of clones; roughly nine tenths are singletons. Sequencing used PBMCs or T cells enriched from blood (not recorded which). Every receptor here comes from a man in his late teens or twenties who had recovered from COVID-19.

The chain is built from TRBV6-1 and TRBJ2-7, with D perhaps matching TRBD2 (6 bases). Germline CDR1 and CDR2: MNHNS and SASEGT. This CDR3 is built from 13 residues. Trimming removed 3 bases from V and 4 bases from J, with 10 bases in between. CDR3 coding DNA: TGTGCCAGCAGTGACCCCGCGGGGTACGAGCAGTACTTC. As protein: CASSDPAGYEQYF.

This clone was seen just once. The chain has TRBV5-1 and TRBJ1-5; no reliable D call. V dropped 0 bases and J dropped 0 bases, with 7 bases sitting between them. Germline V gives CDR1 SGHRS, CDR2 YFSETQ. The CDR3 covers 15 residues. The CDR3 is CASSLAGRSNQPQHF. DNA of the CDR3: TGCGCCAGCAGCTTGGCAGGTCGTAGCAATCAGCCCCAGCATTTT.

This chain connects TRBV6-5 to TRBJ1-4; no clear D gene. CDR1 and CDR2 (germline): MNHEY, SVGAGI. The CDR3 loop spans 15 amino acids. V was cut by 6 bases and J by 6 bases, with 17 bases left in between. The CDR3, as DNA: TGTGCCAGCAGCCGTCGGTGGGCGCGGGATGAAAAACTGTTTTTT. Amino acids: CASSRRWARDEKLFF.

The V call is TRBV19, the J call TRBJ2-2; TRBD1 matches 8 bases. Trimming took 6 bases from V and 1 from J; bases not matched to a gene: 7. Germline CDR1 LNHDA, CDR2 SQIVND (reference sequence). The CDR3 length is 16 residues. The CDR3 DNA follows: TGTGCCAGTAGAGGACAGGGTTCGGTGAACACCGGGGAGCTGTTTTTT. Translated: CASRGQGSVNTGELFF.

The chain uses TRBV9 and TRBJ2-1; perhaps TRBD2 as D (7 bases). Trimming pared 1 base from V and 5 bases from J, leaving 22 bases between. This CDR3 is built from 18 residues. CDR1 and CDR2 from the germline V gene are SGDLS and YYNGEE. CDR3 bases: TGTGCCAGCAGCGTAAGGGGGGGATCCGCTTTTAGTAACAATGAGCAGTTCTTC. It specifies CASSVRGGSAFSNNEQFF.

This chain joins TRBV5-1 and TRBJ2-5; TRBD2 matches at 7 bases. Germline V gene data show CDR1 as SGHRS and CDR2 as YFSETQ. The CDR3 loop spans 16 amino acids. V gave up 0 bases and J gave up 5 bases; unmatched junction bases: 10. This CDR3 is CASSLDAGVIGETQYF. The CDR3 bases are TGCGCCAGCAGCTTGGACGCGGGGGTGATAGGGGAGACCCAGTACTTC.

The V and J genes are TRBV18 and TRBJ2-7; the match to TRBD1 covers 9 bases. Germline V gene sequence: CDR1 KGHSH, CDR2 LQKENI. Losses at the gene ends were 5 bases for V and 2 bases for J; bases not matched to a gene: 4. The length of the CDR3 is 14 residues. CDR3 sequence (DNA): TGTGCCAGCTCAATGGGGACAGGGCCCTACGAGCAGTACTTC. This sequence encodes CASSMGTGPYEQYF.

The V call is TRBV10-3, the J call TRBJ1-2, with D perhaps TRBD1 (5 bases). Germline loops: CDR1 ENHRY, CDR2 SYGVKD. The CDR3 sequence is 14 residues long. V was trimmed by 0 bases and J by 2 bases, leaving 7 bases between them. In nucleotides, the CDR3 is TGTGCCATCAGTGAGTCGAGACAGAACTATGGCTACACCTTC. This gives the protein CAISESRQNYGYTF.

V gene TRBV11-2 combines with J gene TRBJ1-5; 7 bases are a match to TRBD1. V was clipped by 5 bases and J by 2 bases; unmatched bases: 6. There are 15 residues in the CDR3. CDR1 is SGHAT, CDR2 FQNNGV, per germline. CDR3 in amino acids: CASSADRAGNQPQHF. CDR3 nucleotide sequence: TGTGCCAGCAGCGCTGACAGGGCTGGCAATCAGCCCCAGCATTTT.

On this clone itself: Other DNA sequences in the same sample also yield this CDR3. V is TRBV29-1 and J is TRBJ2-5; D might be TRBD2 (6 bases). CDR1 SQVTM and CDR2 ANQGSEA come from the germline V gene. V lost 6 bases and J 2 bases, leaving 16 bases between the germline ends. The CDR3 is made up of 14 amino acids. The CDR3 DNA is TGCAGCGTGGGTGTTGGGGGGACTCAAGAGACCCAGTACTTC. This gives the protein CSVGVGGTQETQYF.

The rearrangement uses TRBV7-2 and TRBJ1-6; a possible D gene is TRBD1 (6 bases). Germline V CDR1 and CDR2: SGHTA, FQGNSA. With 5 bases removed from V and 8 bases from J, the gap between germline ends came to 10 bases. CDR3 length: 13 amino acids. The CDR3 reads CASSRRTDSPLHF. The CDR3 bases are TGTGCCAGCAGCCGACGGACAGATTCACCCCTCCACTTT. The full variable domain, completed using reference TRBV7-2 and TRBJ1-6, is GAGVSQSPSNKVTEKGKDVELRCDPISGHTALYWYRQSLGQGLEFLIYFQGNSAPDKSGLPSDRFSAERTGGSVSTLTIQRTQQEDSAVYLCASSRRTDSPLHFGNGTRLTVT.

This clone came up a few times. The chain couples TRBV14 to TRBJ1-6; a possible D gene is TRBD1 (5 bases). Trimming took 4 bases from V and 10 from J, leaving 14 bases between them. This CDR3 is built from 14 residues. Germline CDR1 is SGHDN and CDR2 is FVKESK. CDR3 amino acids: CASSLRVGASPLHF. DNA of the CDR3: TGTGCCAGCAGCCTCCGGGTTGGGGCATCACCCCTCCACTTT.

This chain uses TRBV28 with TRBJ2-7; weak D call: TRBD1 (6 bases). This CDR3 has 14 residues. The V end was cut by 8 bases, the J end by 3 bases, with 17 bases between. Germline-derived CDR1 and CDR2 are MDHEN and SYDVKM. CDR3 DNA: TGTGCCAGCGACCGGGGCAGGGGAATCTACGAGCAGTACTTC. The encoded protein is CASDRGRGIYEQYF.

This clone was counted between two and nine times. The chain joins TRBV27 to TRBJ1-6, with D maybe TRBD1 (6 bases). The CDR3 totals 15 residues. V lost 5 bases and J 3 bases, leaving 11 bases between the germline ends. CDR1 and CDR2 (germline): MNHEY, SMNVEV (reference sequence). The CDR3 DNA reads as TGTGCCAGCAGTGAACAGGGTTTCTATAATTCACCCCTCCACTTT. The encoded protein is CASSEQGFYNSPLHF.

The chain has TRBV10-3 and TRBJ1-2, with 11 bases lining up with TRBD1. The CDR3 has 13 amino acids. The germline CDR1 and CDR2 sequences are ENHRY and SYGVKD. V lost 7 bases, J lost 7 bases, and 5 bases stayed unmatched. Here the CDR3 DNA reads TGTGCCATCACCGGACAGGGGGCGCGTGGCTACACCTTC. The encoded protein is CAITGQGARGYTF.